This T cell receptor beta chain was profiled in a study of early T cells in non-severe SARS-CoV-2 infection (dated by TCRdb to the early 2020s). About the investigation overall: TCR sequencing used bulk RNA from unsorted whole blood, so alpha and beta chains could not be paired.

After removal of 2 bases from V and 4 bases from J, the junction retains 0 bases not matched to a gene. The germline V gene gives CDR1 as SGHAT and CDR2 as FQNNGV. The CDR3 runs 13 residues from the cysteine to the phenylalanine. Only the CDR3 region is kept as DNA, spanning 39 bases read in frame from base 1. Libraries were prepared through 5' RACE. The sequencing machine was a NextSeq 500. To correct for sequencing error and PCR bias, the TCR library protocol tagged individual cDNA molecules with unique molecular identifiers. Both TCR alpha and beta chains were sequenced, and tight co-correlation was observed between alpha and beta sequence abundances in each sample. Per the source publication's procedure: Decombinator V4 was used to annotate TCR sequences for V gene, J gene and CDR3. TCRs were defined as expanded if a significant change between any two time points was detected under a Poisson model with p below 0.0001. TCR abundances were normalised to the total number of TCRs sequenced in each sample and reported as counts per million. MAIT TCRs were defined by TRAV1-2 paired with TRAJ12, TRAJ20 or TRAJ33, and iNKT TCRs by TRAV10 paired with TRAJ18. A search of VDJdb, accessed on 1 November 2021, was run for TCRs annotated to CMV, EBV and SARS-CoV-2, with TCRs annotated for multiple antigens excluded. TCRdb redid the processing of the public reads, applying fastp at Q25 and MiXCR, and retained in-frame beta chains. Rows with one shared CDR3 protein collapse into an entry with the most common genes and DNA. It is TCRdb's table, rather than the study itself, that gives the V and J calls and clone size. The sample table holds roughly 46,000 distinct CDR3 sequences, of which around a tenth were seen once. Roughly 5.5% of the sample is held by the ten biggest clonotypes.

The paper's findings and limits, for the study overall: VDJdb matching was skewed toward anti-spike CD8 responses and likely underestimated virus-specific expansions by missing private and CD4 specificities.

This clonotype was seen only a few times. This receptor's antigen is unknown. Base qualities are missing; no much larger clone stands one base away. A case-control design nested within a healthcare worker cohort in London, UK, was used, with weekly nasopharyngeal swab PCR tests and blood sampling performed. Healthcare workers were recruited between 23 and 31 March 2020, during the week of the UK lockdown, and were followed weekly for up to about 15 weeks. The chain is assembled from TRBV11-2 and TRBJ2-3; the central 7 bases match TRBD2. The sequencing here drew on whole blood, taken at baseline. The origin of this receptor is an adult who was a healthcare worker with PCR-confirmed SARS-CoV-2 infection or an uninfected control (not recorded which). The DNA reads as follows: TGTGCCAGCAGCTTAAGCGGGGCAGATACGCAGTATTTT. It translates to CASSLSGADTQYF.